This entry lists 28 T cell receptor beta chains sequenced from one sample in a study of blood T cell repertoires in COVID-19. The data were produced by immunoSEQ multiplex PCR, yet TCRdb's version contains in-frame clones alone and is incomplete. The profile shows around 4,500 clones, about 80% of them singletons. What was sequenced was peripheral blood. These receptors were taken from a man between 65 and 85 years old with active COVID-19.

This clone was counted once. The CDR3 reads CASSLVTGTDTQYF. The CDR3 nucleotides read TGCGCCAGCAGCTTAGTGACAGGAACAGATACGCAGTATTTT. This chain connects TRBV5-1 to TRBJ2-3, with D tentatively TRBD1 (6 bases). Between the trimmed V and J ends, which lost 2 bases and 3 bases, there was a span of 10 bases. The V gene's germline CDR1 is SGHRS and CDR2 YFSETQ. This CDR3 has 14 residues.

This chain connects TRBV6-5 to TRBJ1-2; the D is unclear. V lost 7 bases and J lost 1, with 10 bases in between. This CDR3 comprises 13 residues. Germline V gene data show CDR1 as MNHEY and CDR2 as SVGAGI. The CDR3 is CASKDGVNYGYTF. For the CDR3, the DNA is TGTGCCAGCAAGGACGGGGTTAACTATGGCTACACCTTC.

The CDR3 DNA follows: TGTGCCAGCAGCCAAGATCCAGGTAGATTTGGCTACACCTTC. Residues: CASSQDPGRFGYTF. The chain links TRBV3-1 (or the pseudogene TRBV3-2) to TRBJ1-2; D not certain. This CDR3 contains 14 residues. V shed 0 bases and J shed 7 bases, with 12 bases lying between them. Germline V CDR1 and CDR2: LGHDT, YNNKEL (reference sequence).

The V call is TRBV4-1, the J call TRBJ2-1; D gene unclear. V lost 0 bases to trimming and J lost 7 bases, with 13 bases between them. Germline V lookup: CDR1 MGHRA, CDR2 YSYEKL. The CDR3 is 15 amino acids. Here the CDR3 reads CASSQDPAGRNEQFF. DNA for the CDR3: TGCGCCAGCAGCCAAGATCCAGCAGGCCGGAATGAGCAGTTCTTC.

The chain joins TRBV30 to TRBJ1-2, with D hard to call. Trimming stripped 6 bases from V and 2 bases from J, with 7 bases between. The CDR3 totals 11 residues. Germline V gene lookup returns CDR1 GTSNPN and CDR2 SVGIG (reference sequence). CDR3 protein: CACTYNYGYTF. The CDR3 DNA follows: TGTGCCTGTACATACAACTATGGCTACACCTTC. Full variable domain (rest looked up from reference TRBV30 and TRBJ1-2): SQTIHQWPATLVQPVGSPLSLECTVEGTSNPNLYWYRQAAGRGLQLLFYSVGIGQISSEVPQNLSASRPQDRQFILSSKKLLLSDSGFYLCACTYNYGYTFGSGTRLTVV.

The chain uses TRBV2 and TRBJ2-5; 9 nucleotides align to TRBD1. V dropped 0 bases and J dropped 5; count of bases not matched to a gene: 4. The CDR3 covers 15 residues. In germline, CDR1 is SNHLY, CDR2 FYNNEI. The CDR3 nucleotides read TGTGCCAGCAGTGAAGCGAGACAGGGGGGCGAGACCCAGTACTTC. Translated: CASSEARQGGETQYF. Supplemented by reference TRBV2 and TRBJ2-5, the full variable domain reads EPEVTQTPSHQVTQMGQEVILRCVPISNHLYFYWYRQILGQKVEFLVSFYNNEISEKSEIFDDQFSVERPDGSNFTLKIRSTKLEDSAMYFCASSEARQGGETQYFGPGTRLLVL.

The table lists this clone with a count of one. J is TRBJ2-2 and V is TRBV12-3 or TRBV12-4; perhaps TRBD2 as D (6 bases). The CDR3 runs to 13 residues. Trimming shortened V by 2 bases and J by 6 bases, and 7 bases separated the two germline ends. The CDR3 reads CASSLTGAGELFF. The CDR3 DNA sequence: TGTGCCAGCAGTTTAACGGGGGCCGGGGAGCTGTTTTTT.

V is TRBV5-4 and J is TRBJ1-1; 11 nucleotides line up with TRBD1. V trimming: 5 bases; J trimming: 7 bases; junction bases outside the gene matches: 4. CDR3 length equals 13 residues. The V gene's germline CDR1 is SGHNT and CDR2 YYREEE (reference sequence). The CDR3 region has the DNA TGTGCCAGCAGGGGGGACAGGGGGGTTGAAGCTTTCTTT. This encodes CASRGDRGVEAFF.

The rearrangement links TRBV6-5 to TRBJ1-4, with 7 bases fitting TRBD1. This CDR3 has 15 amino acids. Germline lookup yields CDR1 MNHEY and CDR2 SVGAGI. V lost 6 bases and J lost 1; bases outside the gene matches: 5. The CDR3 DNA reads as TGTGCCAGCAGGGTCCACAGGGGAACTAATGAAAAACTGTTTTTT. Amino acid sequence: CASRVHRGTNEKLFF.

The sample holds one count of this clone. This chain links TRBV29-1 with TRBJ1-4, with D unclear. This CDR3 region has 10 residues. The V and J ends lost 7 bases and 5 bases respectively, with 5 bases between them. In germline, CDR1 is SQVTM, CDR2 ANQGSEA. The CDR3 region has the DNA TGCAGCGCCAAAAATGAAAAACTGTTTTTT. This translates into CSAKNEKLFF.

CDR3 nucleotide sequence: TGTGCCAGCAGTTTCCGGGGGGCCATGAACACTGAAGCTTTCTTT. This sequence encodes CASSFRGAMNTEAFF. This chain links TRBV28 with TRBJ1-1, with D possibly matching TRBD1 (6 bases). The CDR3 covers 15 residues. In germline, CDR1 is MDHEN, CDR2 SYDVKM. V lost 3 bases and J 0 bases, leaving 11 bases between the germline ends.

The V call is TRBV4-1, the J call TRBJ1-5, with D perhaps matching TRBD1 (6 bases). V lost 3 bases and J 4 bases, leaving 22 bases between the germline ends. Germline CDR1 is MGHRA and CDR2 is YSYEKL. This CDR3 has 18 residues. The CDR3 spells CASSQVLSGDTYNQPQHF. The CDR3 DNA follows: TGCGCCAGCAGCCAGGTCCTCTCAGGGGACACCTATAATCAGCCCCAGCATTTT.

The chain has TRBV7-2 and TRBJ2-1; possible D gene TRBD1, 5 bases. CDR1 and CDR2 (germline): SGHTA, FQGNSA. V was trimmed by 5 bases and J by 4 bases, leaving 24 bases between them. This CDR3 contains 18 residues. DNA of the CDR3: TGTGCCAGCAGCAAATCCCCCCCAACCAGGACAACTTACAATGAGCAGTTCTTC. It encodes CASSKSPPTRTTYNEQFF.

The rearrangement uses TRBV28 and TRBJ2-3, with TRBD2 identical over 13 bases. V shed 6 bases, J shed 3 bases, and the junction held 12 bases outside the gene matches. CDR1 and CDR2 from the germline V gene are MDHEN and SYDVKM. This CDR3 is built from 18 residues. CDR3 amino acids: CASRPPGLAGEWTDTQYF. The CDR3 nucleotides read TGTGCCAGCAGGCCTCCCGGACTAGCGGGGGAGTGGACAGATACGCAGTATTTT.

In its sample, this clone was seen once. This chain joins TRBV7-9 and TRBJ2-7; 8 bases align to TRBD2. CDR1 SEHNR and CDR2 FQNEAQ come from the germline V gene (reference sequence). The CDR3 has 15 residues. J was trimmed by 2 bases and V by 0 bases; bases with no gene match: 3. The CDR3 nucleotides are TGTGCCAGCAGCTTAGCGCGGGGGGCTACCTACGAGCAGTACTTC. This codes for CASSLARGATYEQYF. Supplemented by reference TRBV7-9 and TRBJ2-7, the full variable domain reads DTGVSQNPRHKITKRGQNVTFRCDPISEHNRLYWYRQTLGQGPEFLTYFQNEAQLEKSRLLSDRFSAERPKGSFSTLEIQRTEQGDSAMYLCASSLARGATYEQYFGPGTRLTVT.

V usage is TRBV29-1 and J usage is TRBJ2-1; D is unclear. The germline CDR1 and CDR2 sequences are SQVTM and ANQGSEA. The CDR3 loop spans 13 amino acids. Deletions cut 5 bases from V and 0 bases from J, with 8 bases between. CDR3 loop: CSVQYSSYNEQFF. DNA for the CDR3: TGCAGCGTTCAATACAGCTCCTACAATGAGCAGTTCTTC.

The chain uses TRBV19 and TRBJ1-2; weak D call: TRBD1 (5 bases). CDR3 length: 13 residues. V gave up 3 bases and J gave up 3 bases, with 8 bases separating them. CDR1 and CDR2 from the germline V gene are LNHDA and SQIVND (reference sequence). CDR3 DNA sequence: TGTGCCAGTAGTATTCCGGGGGACTATGGCTACACCTTC. Its protein is CASSIPGDYGYTF.

The rearrangement joins TRBV12-1 to TRBJ2-1; the table's D gene call, TRBD2, was not cross checked with the DNA. TRBV12-1 is flagged as a pseudogene. The CDR3 covers 15 residues. The CDR3 region is CASSFPGSHNNEQFF. DNA for the CDR3: TGTGCCAGCAGCTTCCCCGGGTCGCATAACAATGAGCAGTTCTTC.

This chain links TRBV6-1 with TRBJ1-5, with D uncertain. The CDR3 runs 15 residues. Germline V lookup: CDR1 MNHNS, CDR2 SASEGT. V shed 1 base and J shed 3 bases, with 10 bases lying between them. CDR3 amino acids: CASSEGVRNNQPQHF. CDR3 coding DNA: TGTGCCAGCAGTGAAGGGGTCAGGAACAATCAGCCCCAGCATTTT.

This chain links TRBV13 with TRBJ2-1; no definite D call. Germline V lookup: CDR1 PRHDT, CDR2 FYEKMQ (reference sequence). The CDR3 contains 14 residues. Trimming removed 5 bases from V and 8 bases from J, with 16 bases in between. CDR3 bases: TGTGCCAGCAGCCAAACCATAGCCACGGATGAGCAGTTCTTC. Translating gives CASSQTIATDEQFF.

This chain joins TRBV24-1 and TRBJ2-3; 12 bases fit TRBD2. The germline V gene has CDR1 KGHDR and CDR2 SFDVKD. V trimming: 4 bases; J trimming: 6 bases; junction bases outside the gene matches: 7. The CDR3 extends over 16 amino acids. Here the CDR3 reads CATSDRTSGTADTQYF. CDR3 nucleotides: TGTGCCACCAGTGACCGGACTAGCGGGACGGCTGATACGCAGTATTTT.

This chain joins TRBV6-1 and TRBJ1-5; a weak D match, TRBD1 (6 bases). Per the germline V gene, CDR1 is MNHNS and CDR2 is SASEGT. The CDR3 is made up of 16 amino acids. Trimming removed 4 bases from V and 3 bases from J, with 16 bases in between. This CDR3 is CASSAPGGQNNQPQHF. The CDR3, as DNA: TGTGCCAGCAGTGCCCCAGGAGGACAGAACAATCAGCCCCAGCATTTT.

The chain employs TRBV5-1 and TRBJ1-1; a weak D match, TRBD1 (5 bases). The CDR3 runs 14 residues. The V gene lost 4 bases and the J gene lost 1 base, with 11 bases spanning the gap. Looked up from germline, CDR1 is SGHRS and CDR2 is YFSETQ. The CDR3 sequence: CASSRLQENTEAFF. The CDR3, as DNA: TGCGCCAGCAGCCGTCTACAGGAGAACACTGAAGCTTTCTTT.

This clone turned up a few times. DNA for the CDR3: TGCGCCAGCAGCTGGGGACAGGGGATTAATTCACCCCTCCACTTT. Protein sequence: CASSWGQGINSPLHF. The chain carries TRBV5-1 and TRBJ1-6, with 10 bases that match TRBD1. The length of the CDR3 is 15 residues. Unmatched junction bases numbered 3, after V lost 3 bases and J lost 6 bases. Germline V gene sequence: CDR1 SGHRS, CDR2 YFSETQ.

The rearrangement uses TRBV7-9 and TRBJ1-5, with D possibly matching TRBD1 (5 bases). This CDR3 region has 13 residues. CDR1 is SEHNR and CDR2 is FQNEAQ in the germline V gene (reference sequence). The ends were cut back, 1 base at V and 7 bases at J, with 8 bases in the middle. The CDR3 DNA reads TGTGCCAGCAGCTTAGGGGGGGGGCAGCCCCAGCATTTT. Translating gives CASSLGGGQPQHF.

The gene calls are TRBV11-2 and TRBJ1-1, with a possible D match to TRBD1 (6 bases). Germline V gene sequence: CDR1 SGHAT, CDR2 FQNNGV. This CDR3 has 14 residues. V was trimmed by 3 bases and J by 5 bases, leaving 13 bases between them. CDR3 loop: CASSFQGRATEAFF. In DNA form, the CDR3 reads TGTGCCAGCAGCTTTCAGGGGCGGGCTACTGAAGCTTTCTTT.

The rearrangement links TRBV5-6 to TRBJ2-3, with 9 bases aligning to TRBD1. The J segment lost 0 bases and the V segment lost 10 bases, leaving 6 bases of the junction unmatched. This CDR3 has 14 amino acids. Per the germline V gene, CDR1 is SGHDT and CDR2 is YYEEEE. Here the CDR3 reads CAFRTGASTDTQYF. The CDR3, as DNA: TGTGCCTTCCGGACAGGGGCTAGCACAGATACGCAGTATTTT. Drawing the rest from reference TRBV5-6 and TRBJ2-3, the complete variable domain is DAGVTQSPTHLIKTRGQQVTLRCSPKSGHDTVSWYQQALGQGPQFIFQYYEEEERQRGNFPDRFSGHQFPNYSSELNVNALLLGDSALYLCAFRTGASTDTQYFGPGTRLTVL.

The V call is TRBV7-9, the J call TRBJ2-4, with D tentatively TRBD1 (5 bases). V lost 0 bases and J lost 5, with 8 bases in between. CDR3 length: 14 amino acids. Germline lookup yields CDR1 SEHNR and CDR2 FQNEAQ (reference sequence). The CDR3 region is CASSLAQGQNIQYF. For the CDR3, the DNA is TGTGCCAGCAGCTTAGCTCAGGGCCAAAACATTCAGTACTTC.